Following are 8 T cell receptor beta chains from one sample sequenced in a study of cytomegalovirus exposure and HLA in healthy donors (dated by TCRdb to about 2017). The library was generated by the immunoSEQ multiplex PCR assay. For the multiplex PCR, a mixture combining 60 forward primers for TCR Vbeta segments and 13 reverse primers for TCR Jbeta segments was used. TCRdb limited this immuneACCESS table to in-frame rearrangements with V and J called. A share of clones is missing; checked studies link under half to unresolved V genes, and the rest is unexplained. The sample table includes under 50,000 clones. Of the sample, just under 4% is held by the ten largest clones. Sequencing was carried out using PBMCs. Every receptor here comes from a male donor in good health and CMV-seronegative.

This chain connects TRBV6-1 to TRBJ1-5, with TRBD1 matching over 7 bases. Trimming cost V 6 bases and J 2 bases; bases outside gene matches: 4. The CDR3 spans 14 residues. The germline gives CDR1 MNHNS, CDR2 SASEGT. Here the CDR3 reads CASRRTGGNQPQHF. For the CDR3, the DNA is TGTGCCAGCAGACGGACAGGTGGCAATCAGCCCCAGCATTTT.

The rearrangement joins TRBV6-1 to TRBJ2-7; TRBD2 agrees at 15 bases. The CDR3 has 15 amino acids. V gave up 4 bases and J gave up 5 bases; unmatched junction bases: 3. CDR1 is MNHNS, CDR2 SASEGT, per germline. CDR3 sequence reads: CASSGTSGGAHEQYF. CDR3 nucleotide sequence: TGTGCCAGCAGTGGGACTAGCGGGGGGGCCCACGAGCAGTACTTC.

This sequence joins TRBV19 and TRBJ2-2; 9 bases map to TRBD2. Germline V CDR1 and CDR2: LNHDA, SQIVND (reference sequence). The CDR3 loop spans 16 amino acids. V shed 7 bases, J shed 5 bases, and the junction held 11 bases outside the gene matches. The CDR3 reads CASTIRERGVTGELFF. CDR3 coding DNA: TGTGCCAGTACCATTCGAGAGCGGGGGGTGACCGGGGAGCTGTTTTTT. Combining the CDR3 with reference TRBV19 and TRBJ2-2 gives the whole variable domain DGGITQSPKYLFRKEGQNVTLSCEQNLNHDAMYWYRQDPGQGLRLIYYSQIVNDFQKGDIAEGYSVSREKKESFPLTVTSAQKNPTAFYLCASTIRERGVTGELFFGEGSRLTVL.

The genes are TRBV7-8 and TRBJ2-5; possible D gene TRBD2, 5 bases. The CDR3 is 13 amino acids. Germline CDR1 SGHVS, CDR2 FQNEAQ. Trimming cost V 5 bases and J 6 bases, with 13 bases left between them. CDR3 nucleotide sequence: TGTGCCAGCAGCCCCCCCACGGGGAAGACCCAGTACTTC. This codes for CASSPPTGKTQYF.

The genes are TRBV6-5 and TRBJ1-1; weak D call: TRBD1 (6 bases). V dropped 4 bases and J dropped 1 base, with 7 bases sitting between them. This CDR3 has 13 residues. Germline V gives CDR1 MNHEY, CDR2 SVGAGI. The CDR3 DNA follows: TGTGCCAGCAGTTCGGGACAGAACACTGAAGCTTTCTTT. It yields the protein CASSSGQNTEAFF.

This rearrangement joins TRBV28 to TRBJ2-7; TRBD1 might be the D (6 bases). Germline V gene data show CDR1 as MDHEN and CDR2 as SYDVKM. V was cut by 6 bases and J by 3 bases, with 21 bases left in between. This CDR3 has 16 amino acids. DNA for the CDR3: TGTGCCAGCAGCCTAGCTCCGGACAGACCCTTCTACGAGCAGTACTTC. Protein: CASSLAPDRPFYEQYF.

The chain uses TRBV11-2 and TRBJ1-4; TRBD1 might be the D (5 bases). This CDR3 comprises 14 residues. V gave up 6 bases and J gave up 2 bases, with 10 bases separating them. CDR1 SGHAT and CDR2 FQNNGV come from the germline V gene. The CDR3 DNA is TGTGCCAGCAGACACGGGGGTACTAATGAAAAACTGTTTTTT. It yields the protein CASRHGGTNEKLFF.

The CDR3 region is CGEDTGELFF. The CDR3, as DNA: TGCGGAGAGGACACCGGGGAGCTGTTTTTT. The gene calls are TRBV10-1 and TRBJ2-2, with D hard to call. The germline CDR1 and CDR2 sequences are WNHNN and SYGVQD (reference sequence). The CDR3 sequence is 10 residues long.